This note documents a single T cell receptor beta chain sequence. Antigen unknown. This sample is part of a study of T cells in Graves' hyperthyroidism and ophthalmopathy. General study points: Ophthalmopathy cases were set apart from stable hyperthyroidism by a 13 V-J model. Blood also held most thyroid clonotypes expanded beyond 0.001.

The CDR3 loop spans 14 amino acids. Trimming took off 5 bases at V and 4 bases at J, with 14 bases between the two ends. Germline-derived CDR1 and CDR2 are SGHVS and FNYEAQ. Template material for amplifying TCR beta CDR3 regions consisted of RNA transcripts. HTBI primers were used for first-round RT-PCR of the TCR CDR3. In TCRdb, the multiplex PCR reads were re-called with MiXCR into one record per CDR3 protein. The sample yields around 580,000 distinct CDR3 sequences, around 45% seen once. Graves' hyperthyroidism was deemed stable absent ophthalmopathy progression within 18 months. Not enrolled were patients with uncontrolled infection, other autoimmune disease, pregnancy or lactation.

Sequenced material: peripheral blood or thyroid tissue (not recorded which). The chain links TRBV7-6 to TRBJ2-5; D is tentatively TRBD1 or TRBD2 (6 bases each). This TCR was recovered from a young woman with Graves' hyperthyroidism. The CDR3 nucleotides read TGTGCCAGCAGCAGGGGGGACGAGGCAGAGACCCAGTACTTC. It is translated as CASSRGDEAETQYF. Complete variable domain (other parts from reference TRBV7-6 and TRBJ2-5): GAGVSQSPRYKVTKRGQDVALRCDPISGHVSLYWYRQALGQGPEFLTYFNYEAQQDKSGLPNDRFSAERPEGSISTLTIQRTEQRDSAMYRCASSRGDEAETQYFGPGTRLLVL.